Described below is a single T cell receptor (beta chain) sequence and its context. No antigen is known for it. The entry originates in a study of blood T cells in healthy people across ages. Extracted total RNA amounted to at least 6 micrograms for each sample. General observations from the study: The percentage of naive T cells correlated strongly with TCR beta diversity. The unsorted PBMCs prevented any conclusive comparison of naive versus antigen-experienced cells.

There are 13 residues in the CDR3. Per germline, CDR1 SQVTM and CDR2 ANQGSEA. V was clipped by 4 bases and J by 4 bases; unmatched bases: 5. The second PCR ran about 6 to 12 cycles with a sample-barcoded 5' primer and J-beta primers. Unique molecular identifiers of 12 random nucleotides labeled each cDNA. One entry per CDR3 protein results from TCRdb running MiXCR on the 5' RACE reads. Of some 920,000 distinct CDR3 sequences in the sample, roughly half are singletons; the top ten hold roughly 23%. The origin of this receptor is a woman aged 55-69 years in good health. The chain is built from TRBV29-1 and TRBJ2-3; 7 bases are a match to TRBD2. The sample taken for sequencing was blood. Here the CDR3 DNA reads TGCAGCGTTGTGCAAGCGGGATCAGATACGCAGTATTTT. It translates to CSVVQAGSDTQYF.